A single sample is the source of the 24 T cell receptor beta chains below, sequenced in a study of identical twins. MiXCR, applied by TCRdb to the 5' RACE reads, yields one record per CDR3 protein. This table has roughly 750,000 distinct CDR3 sequences, 21% appearing once. This same sample was also part of a study on T cells expressing NK-cell markers.

The material sequenced was PBMCs. The receptors derive from a woman under 30 in good health.

V usage is TRBV12-3 or TRBV12-4 and J usage is TRBJ2-2; maybe TRBD2 (6 bases). This CDR3 comprises 17 residues. The V gene lost 3 bases and the J gene lost 3 bases, with 17 bases spanning the gap. The chain's CDR3 is CASSFTGTSRYTGELFF. CDR3 bases: TGTGCCAGCAGTTTCACCGGGACTTCAAGGTACACCGGGGAGCTGTTTTTT.

The table lists this clonotype with a few counts. The J gene is TRBJ2-1, the V gene TRBV20-1; 8 bases match TRBD2. With 1 base clipped from V and 0 bases from J, the junction kept 5 bases outside the gene matches. The V gene's germline CDR1 is DFQATT and CDR2 SNEGSKA (reference sequence). The length of the CDR3 is 16 residues. For the CDR3, the DNA is TGCAGTGCTAGAGTGGGACTAGGCTTCTCCTACAATGAGCAGTTCTTC. This sequence encodes CSARVGLGFSYNEQFF.

There are many counts of this clonotype. This rearrangement joins TRBV5-1 to TRBJ1-1; the D is unclear. The CDR3 is 14 amino acids. CDR1 and CDR2 (germline): SGHRS, YFSETQ. Trimming removed 0 bases from V and 0 bases from J, with 6 bases in between. DNA of the CDR3: TGCGCCAGCAGCTTGGGGACGCTGAACACTGAAGCTTTCTTT. Its protein product is CASSLGTLNTEAFF.

CDR3 in amino acids: CASSYFGEPHEQYF. DNA for the CDR3: TGTGCCAGCAGTTACTTCGGGGAGCCCCACGAGCAGTACTTC. This chain links TRBV6-2 or TRBV6-3 with TRBJ2-7; tentative D call: TRBD2 (5 bases). Per the germline V gene, CDR1 is MNHEY and CDR2 is SVGEGT. V was trimmed by 1 base and J by 5 bases, leaving 12 bases between them. The CDR3 spans 14 residues.

This clonotype has ten or more counts. V and J are TRBV5-1 and TRBJ2-7; possible D gene TRBD1, 5 bases. V was clipped by 2 bases and J by 3 bases, with 12 bases between them. Looked up from germline, CDR1 is SGHRS and CDR2 is YFSETQ. The CDR3 loop spans 14 amino acids. The CDR3 region has the DNA TGCGCCAGCAGCTTATGGCAGGGAAGCTACGAGCAGTACTTC. It translates to CASSLWQGSYEQYF.

A few counts support this clonotype. The rearrangement joins TRBV5-1 to TRBJ2-7, with D perhaps TRBD1 (6 bases). Trimming left V 0 bases short and J 4 bases short, with 14 bases between. The germline V gene encodes CDR1 SGHRS and CDR2 YFSETQ. The CDR3 has 15 amino acids. The CDR3 loop reads CASSLAGHGEYEQYF. CDR3 DNA: TGCGCCAGCAGCTTGGCGGGACATGGAGAATACGAGCAGTACTTC.

There are a few counts of this clonotype. V usage is TRBV24-1 and J usage is TRBJ2-1; 7 bases match TRBD2. The CDR3 runs to 15 residues. Per germline, CDR1 KGHDR and CDR2 SFDVKD. V was pared by 3 bases and J by 5 bases, with 6 bases of the junction left unmatched. CDR3 nucleotide sequence: TGTGCCACCAGTGATGGAAGTAGCGGGCACAATGAGCAGTTCTTC. Protein product: CATSDGSSGHNEQFF.

This clonotype has more than one count but fewer than ten. V and J are TRBV7-9 and TRBJ2-1; perhaps TRBD2 as D (5 bases). The length of the CDR3 is 14 residues. V was cut by 3 bases and J by 14 bases, with 20 bases left in between. Germline CDR1 is SEHNR and CDR2 is FQNEAQ (reference sequence). DNA of the CDR3: TGTGCCAGCAGCTTCCGGGATAAAGAACCCCATGAGTTCTTC. It encodes CASSFRDKEPHEFF.

This clonotype was found a few times. The V call is TRBV29-1, the J call TRBJ1-2; 9 positions match TRBD1. The CDR3 loop spans 19 amino acids. Trimming at V came to 3 bases and at J to 3 bases, leaving 20 bases not matched to a gene. Germline lookup yields CDR1 SQVTM and CDR2 ANQGSEA. Here the CDR3 reads CSVDVYRPQGAVMDYGYTF. CDR3 DNA: TGCAGCGTTGACGTCTATCGGCCACAGGGGGCGGTTATGGACTATGGCTACACCTTC.

The rearrangement links TRBV7-6 to TRBJ2-1, with D possibly matching TRBD1 (7 bases). Per the germline V gene, CDR1 is SGHVS and CDR2 is FNYEAQ. V was shortened by 8 bases and J by 9 bases, with 17 bases between the two germline ends. The CDR3 covers 13 residues. CDR3 nucleotide sequence: TGTGCCAGCGCAGGGGGGCCCGGTGGTGAGCAGTTCTTC. As protein: CASAGGPGGEQFF.

This clonotype was found a few times. The genes are TRBV12-3 or TRBV12-4 and TRBJ1-2, with 7 bases lining up with TRBD1. The length of the CDR3 is 15 residues. V shed 6 bases and J 4 bases; nucleotides not matched to a gene: 11. CDR3 sequence (DNA): TGTGCCAGCAGGAACATTGGACAGGCCAGCTATGGCTACACCTTC. It specifies CASRNIGQASYGYTF.

The J gene is TRBJ2-7, the V gene TRBV12-3 or TRBV12-4; TRBD2 matches 10 bases. Trimming at V came to 1 base and at J to 7 bases, leaving 7 bases not matched to a gene. This CDR3 region has 15 residues. The CDR3 sequence: CASSLGSGGALEQYF. The CDR3 DNA reads as TGTGCCAGCAGTTTAGGGAGCGGGGGGGCCCTTGAGCAGTACTTC.

This chain joins TRBV27 and TRBJ2-7, with D perhaps TRBD1 (6 bases). The CDR3 is made up of 13 amino acids. Germline loops: CDR1 MNHEY, CDR2 SMNVEV (reference sequence). Trimming took off 7 bases at V and 2 bases at J, with 12 bases between the two ends. The CDR3 DNA is TGTGCCAGCAAACGGTCAGGGGCCTACGAGCAGTACTTC. Amino acid sequence: CASKRSGAYEQYF.

There are a few counts of this clonotype. The CDR3 reads CASSLGLREKLFF. The DNA for the CDR3 is TGTGCCAGCAGCTTAGGCCTTCGCGAAAAACTGTTTTTT. This chain joins TRBV7-9 and TRBJ1-4; D is uncertain. In germline, CDR1 is SEHNR, CDR2 FQNEAQ (reference sequence). V lost 1 base to trimming and J lost 8 bases, with 8 bases between them. This CDR3 is 13 amino acids long.

This chain connects TRBV6-1 to TRBJ2-7; perhaps TRBD2 as D (5 bases). The germline CDR1 and CDR2 sequences are MNHNS and SASEGT. The germline V and J ends were trimmed by 6 bases and 4 bases, with 16 bases remaining between them. The CDR3 has 14 residues. The chain's CDR3 is CASSRSREAYEQYF. The CDR3, as DNA: TGTGCCAGCAGCCGCTCCCGGGAAGCATACGAGCAGTACTTC.

This clonotype was detected ten times or more. The chain combines TRBV6-1 with TRBJ1-2; D is undetermined. Between the trimmed V and J ends, which lost 5 bases and 7 bases, there was a span of 20 bases. Germline CDR1 is MNHNS and CDR2 is SASEGT. This CDR3 spans 15 amino acids. Written as DNA, the CDR3 is TGTGCCAGCAGTATGAAGGGTGGATTACTCTCTGGCTACACCTTC. This gives the protein CASSMKGGLLSGYTF.

This clonotype was counted between two and nine times. The chain employs TRBV15 and TRBJ2-5; TRBD2 agrees at 10 bases. V lost 5 bases and J lost 5; bases outside the gene matches: 17. The CDR3 covers 18 residues. Germline V lookup: CDR1 LNHNV, CDR2 YYDKDF (reference sequence). Here the CDR3 DNA reads TGTGCCACCAGCTCTCTCATAATTGCTAGCGGGGGTATCGAGACCCAGTACTTC. This gives the protein CATSSLIIASGGIETQYF.

This clonotype was observed a few times. The chain recombines TRBV10-3 with TRBJ2-3; D possibly uses TRBD1 or TRBD2 (5 bases each). CDR3 length equals 16 residues. The V end was cut by 6 bases, the J end by 0 bases, with 16 bases between. Germline V lookup: CDR1 ENHRY, CDR2 SYGVKD. In nucleotides, the CDR3 is TGTGCCATCAGACGGAGTGGGGGAGCGAGCACAGATACGCAGTATTTT. Protein: CAIRRSGGASTDTQYF.

This clonotype was counted only a few times. The V gene is TRBV6-5, the J gene TRBJ2-1, with no clear D. V shed 0 bases and J shed 5 bases, with 11 bases lying between them. Germline V lookup: CDR1 MNHEY, CDR2 SVGAGI. The CDR3 sequence is 15 residues long. This chain's CDR3 is CASSYSTGLNNEQFF. CDR3 sequence (DNA): TGTGCCAGCAGTTACTCGACCGGGCTTAACAATGAGCAGTTCTTC.

The rearrangement joins TRBV5-1 to TRBJ2-1; possibly TRBD2 for D (5 bases). Looked up from germline, CDR1 is SGHRS and CDR2 is YFSETQ. The CDR3 totals 15 residues. V was cut by 7 bases and J by 10 bases, with 24 bases left in between. This CDR3 is CASWPGLPNGKEQFF. The CDR3 region has the DNA TGCGCCAGCTGGCCCGGACTCCCCAATGGTAAGGAGCAGTTCTTC. Based on the CDR3 plus reference TRBV5-1 and TRBJ2-1, the full variable domain is KAGVTQTPRYLIKTRGQQVTLSCSPISGHRSVSWYQQTPGQGLQFLFEYFSETQRNKGNFPGRFSGRQFSNSRSEMNVSTLELGDSALYLCASWPGLPNGKEQFFGPGTRLTVL.

Many counts were recorded for this clonotype. The chain is built from TRBV7-8 and TRBJ1-2; maybe TRBD1 (5 bases). The CDR3 is 13 amino acids. CDR1 is SGHVS, CDR2 FQNEAQ, per germline. V was pared by 1 base and J by 4 bases, with 7 bases between. CDR3: CASSLDDSYGYTF. CDR3 nucleotide sequence: TGTGCCAGCAGCTTAGATGACAGCTATGGCTACACCTTC.

This clonotype has just a few counts. The J gene is TRBJ2-1, the V gene TRBV5-1; D gene uncertain. The CDR3 totals 15 residues. V was clipped by 0 bases and J by 2 bases, with 9 bases between them. Germline assignment: CDR1 SGHRS and CDR2 YFSETQ. CDR3 in DNA: TGCGCCAGCAGCTTGGCGTCTAGGACCTACAATGAGCAGTTCTTC. It yields the protein CASSLASRTYNEQFF.

The chain recombines TRBV20-1 with TRBJ2-1; the D is unclear. V was clipped by 6 bases and J by 5 bases, with 14 bases between them. The germline gives CDR1 DFQATT, CDR2 SNEGSKA (reference sequence). This CDR3 has 13 residues. CDR3 nucleotide sequence: TGCAGTGCCCGGCCCCCCGGAAACAATGAGCAGTTCTTC. Translated, it gives CSARPPGNNEQFF.

This clonotype has a handful of counts. The V call is TRBV20-1, the J call TRBJ2-1; TRBD2 might be the D (7 bases). The CDR3 is 14 residues long. Germline-derived CDR1 and CDR2 are DFQATT and SNEGSKA (reference sequence). The V end was cut by 6 bases, the J end by 7 bases, with 19 bases between. CDR3 loop: CSATLGGAKNEQFF. For the CDR3, the DNA is TGCAGTGCCACCCTAGGGGGGGCAAAAAATGAGCAGTTCTTC.